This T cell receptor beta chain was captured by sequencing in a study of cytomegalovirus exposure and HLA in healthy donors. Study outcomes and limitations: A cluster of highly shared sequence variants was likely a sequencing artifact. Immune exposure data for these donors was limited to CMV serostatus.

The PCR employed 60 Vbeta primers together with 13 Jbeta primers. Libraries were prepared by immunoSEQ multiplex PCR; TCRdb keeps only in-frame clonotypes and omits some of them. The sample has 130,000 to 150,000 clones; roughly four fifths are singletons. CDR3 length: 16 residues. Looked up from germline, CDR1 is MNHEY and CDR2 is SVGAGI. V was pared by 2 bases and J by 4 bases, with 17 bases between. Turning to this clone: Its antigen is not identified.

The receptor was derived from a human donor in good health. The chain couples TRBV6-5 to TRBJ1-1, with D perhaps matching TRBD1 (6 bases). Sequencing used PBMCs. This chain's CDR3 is CASSYTTQGVSTEAFF. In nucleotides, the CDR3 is TGTGCCAGCAGTTACACAACACAGGGAGTGAGCACTGAAGCTTTCTTT.